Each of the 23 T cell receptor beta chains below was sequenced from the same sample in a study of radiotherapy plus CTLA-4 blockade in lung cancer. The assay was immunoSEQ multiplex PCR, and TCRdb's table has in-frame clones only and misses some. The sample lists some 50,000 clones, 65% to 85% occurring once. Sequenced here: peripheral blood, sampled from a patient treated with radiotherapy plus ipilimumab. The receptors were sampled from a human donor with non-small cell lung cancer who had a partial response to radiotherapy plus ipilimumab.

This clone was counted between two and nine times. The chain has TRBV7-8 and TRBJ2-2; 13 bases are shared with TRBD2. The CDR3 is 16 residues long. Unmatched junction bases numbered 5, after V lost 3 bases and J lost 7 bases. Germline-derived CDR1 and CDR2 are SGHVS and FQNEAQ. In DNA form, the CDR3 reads TGTGCCAGCAGCTTCGGGACTAGCGGGGTGGGCGGGGAGCTGTTTTTT. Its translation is CASSFGTSGVGGELFF.

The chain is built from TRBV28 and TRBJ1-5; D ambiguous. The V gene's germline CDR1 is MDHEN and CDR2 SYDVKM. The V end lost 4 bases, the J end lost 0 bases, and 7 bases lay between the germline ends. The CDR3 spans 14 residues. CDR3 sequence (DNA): TGTGCCAGCAGTTCGAGGTTTAGCAATCAGCCCCAGCATTTT. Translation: CASSSRFSNQPQHF.

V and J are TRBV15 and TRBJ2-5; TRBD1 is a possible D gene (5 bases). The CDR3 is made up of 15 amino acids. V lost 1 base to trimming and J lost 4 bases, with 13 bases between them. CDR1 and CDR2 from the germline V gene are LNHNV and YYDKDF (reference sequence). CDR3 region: CATSRGPGLRETQYF. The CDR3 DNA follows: TGTGCCACCAGCAGAGGGCCAGGGTTACGAGAGACCCAGTACTTC.

The DNA of the CDR3 is TGTGCCAGCTCGCGGGACCGGCAGCCCCAGCATTTT. Translated: CASSRDRQPQHF. The V and J genes are TRBV18 and TRBJ1-5; possible D gene TRBD1, 5 bases. V gave up 6 bases and J gave up 7 bases, with 10 bases separating them. From germline, CDR1 is KGHSH and CDR2 LQKENI. The CDR3 covers 12 residues.

This CDR3 reads CASSPPGNNEQFF. The CDR3 DNA is TGTGCCAGCAGCCCCCCCGGGAACAATGAGCAGTTCTTC. V usage is TRBV7-3 and J usage is TRBJ2-1; maybe TRBD2 (5 bases). The V and J ends lost 5 bases and 5 bases respectively, with 10 bases between them. The CDR3 consists of 13 residues. The germline V gene encodes CDR1 SGHTA and CDR2 FQGTGA.

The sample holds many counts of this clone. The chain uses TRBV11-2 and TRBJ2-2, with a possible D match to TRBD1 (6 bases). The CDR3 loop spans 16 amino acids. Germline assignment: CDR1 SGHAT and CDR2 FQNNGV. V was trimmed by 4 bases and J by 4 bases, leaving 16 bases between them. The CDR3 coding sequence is TGTGCCAGCAGCTCTATTGGGGGCAGTTCCACCGGGGAGCTGTTTTTT. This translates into CASSSIGGSSTGELFF. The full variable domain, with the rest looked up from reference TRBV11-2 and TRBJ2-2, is EAGVAQSPRYKIIEKRQSVAFWCNPISGHATLYWYQQILGQGPKLLIQFQNNGVVDDSQLPKDRFSAERLKGVDSTLKIQPAKLEDSAVYLCASSSIGGSSTGELFFGEGSRLTVL.

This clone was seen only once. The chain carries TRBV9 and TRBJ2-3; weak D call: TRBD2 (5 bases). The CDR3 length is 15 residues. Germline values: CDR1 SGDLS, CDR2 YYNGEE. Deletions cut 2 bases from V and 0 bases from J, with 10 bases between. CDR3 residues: CASSVRGVSTDTQYF. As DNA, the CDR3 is TGTGCCAGCAGCGTTCGGGGTGTTAGCACAGATACGCAGTATTTT.

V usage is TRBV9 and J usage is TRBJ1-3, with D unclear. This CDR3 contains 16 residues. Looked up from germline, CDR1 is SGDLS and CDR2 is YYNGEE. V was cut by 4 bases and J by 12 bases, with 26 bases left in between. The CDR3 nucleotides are TGTGCCAGCAGCTCACCTTTTAGCCCAGACGGCGCTCACATATATTTT. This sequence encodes CASSSPFSPDGAHIYF.

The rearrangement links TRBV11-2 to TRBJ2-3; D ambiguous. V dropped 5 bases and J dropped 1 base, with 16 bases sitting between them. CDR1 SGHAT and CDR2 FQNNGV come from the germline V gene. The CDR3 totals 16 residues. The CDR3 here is CASSPEDGGGTDTQYF. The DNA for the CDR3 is TGTGCCAGCAGCCCCGAGGATGGCGGAGGCACAGATACGCAGTATTTT.

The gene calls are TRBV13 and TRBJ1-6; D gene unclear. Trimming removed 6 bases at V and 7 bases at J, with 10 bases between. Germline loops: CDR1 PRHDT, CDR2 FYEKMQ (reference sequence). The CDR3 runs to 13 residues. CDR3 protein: CASSFKRNSPLHF. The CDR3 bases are TGTGCCAGCAGTTTTAAGCGGAATTCACCCCTCCACTTT.

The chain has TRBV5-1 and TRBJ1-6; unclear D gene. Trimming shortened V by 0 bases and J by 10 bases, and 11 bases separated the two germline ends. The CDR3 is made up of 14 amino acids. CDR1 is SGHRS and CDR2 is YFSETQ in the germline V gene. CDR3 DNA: TGCGCCAGCAGCTTGGGGAGGGAGGAATCACCCCTCCACTTT. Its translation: CASSLGREESPLHF.

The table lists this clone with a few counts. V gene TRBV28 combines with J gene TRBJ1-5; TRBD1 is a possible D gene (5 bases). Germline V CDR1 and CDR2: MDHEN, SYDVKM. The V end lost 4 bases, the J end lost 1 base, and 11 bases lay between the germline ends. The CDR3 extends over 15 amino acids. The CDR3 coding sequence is TGTGCCAGCAGTTGGGGGGTTAAGAGCAATCAGCCCCAGCATTTT. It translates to CASSWGVKSNQPQHF.

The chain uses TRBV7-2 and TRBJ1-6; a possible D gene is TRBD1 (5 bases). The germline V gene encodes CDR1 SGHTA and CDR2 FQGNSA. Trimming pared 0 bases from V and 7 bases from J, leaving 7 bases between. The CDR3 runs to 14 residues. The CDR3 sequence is CASSLAAGNSPLHF. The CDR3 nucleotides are TGTGCCAGCAGCTTAGCGGCAGGGAATTCACCCCTCCACTTT.

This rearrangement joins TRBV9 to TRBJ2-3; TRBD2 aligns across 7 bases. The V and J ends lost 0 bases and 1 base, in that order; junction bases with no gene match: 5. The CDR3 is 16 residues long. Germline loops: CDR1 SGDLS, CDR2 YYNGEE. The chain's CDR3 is CASSVGGAGGTDTQYF. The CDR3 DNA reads TGTGCCAGCAGCGTAGGTGGCGCGGGGGGCACAGATACGCAGTATTTT.

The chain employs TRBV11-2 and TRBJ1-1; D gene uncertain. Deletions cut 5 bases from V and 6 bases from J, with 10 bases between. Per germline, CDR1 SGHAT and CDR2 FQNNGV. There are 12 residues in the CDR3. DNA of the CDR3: TGTGCCAGCAGCCAAGGGAGGGCTGAAGCTTTCTTT. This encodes CASSQGRAEAFF.

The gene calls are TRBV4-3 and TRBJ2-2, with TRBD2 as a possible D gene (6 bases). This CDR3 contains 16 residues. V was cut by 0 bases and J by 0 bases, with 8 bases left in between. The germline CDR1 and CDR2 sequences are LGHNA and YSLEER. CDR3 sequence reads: CASSQDWGANTGELFF. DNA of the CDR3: TGCGCCAGCAGCCAAGATTGGGGGGCGAACACCGGGGAGCTGTTTTTT.

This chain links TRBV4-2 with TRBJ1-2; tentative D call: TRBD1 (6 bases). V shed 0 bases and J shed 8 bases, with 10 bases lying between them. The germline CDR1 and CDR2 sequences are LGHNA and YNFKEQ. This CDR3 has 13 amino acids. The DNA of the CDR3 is TGTGCCAGCAGCCAAGATCCAGGGGACGGCTACACCTTC. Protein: CASSQDPGDGYTF.

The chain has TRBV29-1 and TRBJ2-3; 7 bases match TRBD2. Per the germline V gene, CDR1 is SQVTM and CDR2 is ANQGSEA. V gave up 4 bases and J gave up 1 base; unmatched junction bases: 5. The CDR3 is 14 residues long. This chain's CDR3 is CSVAAGSRTDTQYF. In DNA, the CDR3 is TGCAGCGTTGCAGCGGGGAGTCGCACAGATACGCAGTATTTT.

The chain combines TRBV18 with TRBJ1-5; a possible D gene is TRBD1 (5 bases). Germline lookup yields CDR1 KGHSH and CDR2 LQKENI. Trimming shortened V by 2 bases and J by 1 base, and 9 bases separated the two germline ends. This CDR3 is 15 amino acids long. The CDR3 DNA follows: TGTGCCAGCTCACCAGCAGGGTCGAGCAATCAGCCCCAGCATTTT. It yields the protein CASSPAGSSNQPQHF.

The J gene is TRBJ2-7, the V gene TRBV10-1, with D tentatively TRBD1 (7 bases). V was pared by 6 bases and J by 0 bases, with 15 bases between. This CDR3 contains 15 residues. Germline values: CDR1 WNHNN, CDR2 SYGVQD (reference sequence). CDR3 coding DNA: TGCGCCAGCAGGTTTCCAGGGGGGTCCTCCTACGAGCAGTACTTC. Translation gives CASRFPGGSSYEQYF.

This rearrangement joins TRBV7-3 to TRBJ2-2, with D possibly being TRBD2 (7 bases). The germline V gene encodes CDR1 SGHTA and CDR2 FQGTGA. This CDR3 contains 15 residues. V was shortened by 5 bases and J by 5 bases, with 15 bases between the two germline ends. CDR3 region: CASSQGGAGTGELFF. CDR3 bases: TGTGCCAGCAGCCAAGGGGGGGCCGGAACCGGGGAGCTGTTTTTT.

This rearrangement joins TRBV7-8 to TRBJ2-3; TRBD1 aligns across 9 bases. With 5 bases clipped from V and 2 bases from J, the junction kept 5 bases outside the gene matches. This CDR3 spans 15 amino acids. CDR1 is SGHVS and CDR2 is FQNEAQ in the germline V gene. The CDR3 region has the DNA TGTGCCAGCAGCCTGGGACAGGGTAACACAGATACGCAGTATTTT. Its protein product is CASSLGQGNTDTQYF.

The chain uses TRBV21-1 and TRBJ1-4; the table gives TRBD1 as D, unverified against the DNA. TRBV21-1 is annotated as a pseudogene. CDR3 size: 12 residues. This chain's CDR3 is CASGNQNEKLFF. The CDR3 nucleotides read TGTGCCAGTGGCAACCAAAATGAAAAACTGTTTTTT.